The rows below give T cell receptor beta chains drawn from one sample of a study of T cell responses to AZD1222 COVID-19 vaccine. The assay was immunoSEQ multiplex PCR, and TCRdb's table has in-frame clones only and misses some. The table has about 140,000 clones, about 92% seen once. The sequencing used peripheral blood, collected after recovery from COVID-19. The receptors shown here come from an adult who had recovered from COVID-19. Each CDR3 is given with its conserved first and last residue. D genes are given only for firm matches. Expanded clones get a size class; other rows say once, few or many, or leave the size out.

j_gene	d_gene	abundance	v_gene	CDR3aa	CDR3nt
TRBJ2-5	-	-	TRBV13	CASSLRGPQETQYF	TGTGCCAGCAGCTTACGGGGCCCCCAAGAGACCCAGTACTTC
TRBJ2-1	-	-	TRBV28	CASTSLEGSSSYNEQFF	TGTGCCAGCACTTCCCTCGAGGGCAGTAGCTCCTACAATGAGCAGTTCTTC
TRBJ2-1	-	-	TRBV6-1	CASSEGSGGYEQFF	TGTGCCAGCAGTGAAGGAAGTGGGGGGTATGAGCAGTTCTTC
TRBJ2-1	-	-	TRBV7-7	CARVEQFF	TGTGCACGGGTCGAGCAGTTCTTC
TRBJ2-7	-	-	TRBV12-3/TRBV12-4	CASSFSRGYEQYF	TGTGCCAGCAGTTTCTCCAGGGGCTACGAGCAGTACTTC
TRBJ2-7	TRBD1	-	TRBV6-5	CASNGQVTYEQYF	TGTGCCAGCAACGGACAGGTGACCTACGAGCAGTACTTC
TRBJ2-1	-	-	TRBV11-2	CASSYAGEQFF	TGTGCCAGCAGCTATGCGGGGGAGCAGTTCTTC
TRBJ1-1	-	-	TRBV20-1	CSAADRNEAFF	TGCAGTGCTGCAGACAGGAACGAAGCTTTCTTT
TRBJ1-2	TRBD1	-	TRBV4-1	CASSQDGTGGLYGYTF	TGCGCCAGCAGCCAAGATGGGACAGGGGGTTTGTATGGCTACACCTTC
TRBJ2-7	-	-	TRBV2	CASSEASRGEQYF	TGTGCCAGCAGTGAAGCGTCCAGGGGCGAGCAGTACTTC
TRBJ2-7	TRBD1	-	TRBV7-8	CASSSPDRGEYEQYF	TGTGCCAGCAGCTCCCCGGACAGGGGGGAGTACGAGCAGTACTTC
TRBJ1-5	-	-	TRBV10-2	CASSDIRGLLDQPQHF	TGCGCCAGCAGTGATATCCGTGGTCTCCTGGATCAGCCCCAGCATTTT
TRBJ1-2	-	-	TRBV5-1	CASSLVADGPYGYTF	TGCGCCAGCAGCTTGGTGGCGGACGGACCATATGGCTACACCTTC
TRBJ2-7	-	-	TRBV28	CASSLGGDTFYEQYF	TGTGCCAGCAGTTTAGGGGGGGACACATTCTACGAGCAGTACTTC
TRBJ2-2	-	-	TRBV9	CASSVSTRQTNTGELFF	TGTGCCAGCAGCGTATCCACTCGGCAGACGAACACCGGGGAGCTGTTTTTT
TRBJ2-2	TRBD1	-	TRBV5-1	CASSLSATGGGGELFF	TGCGCCAGCAGCTTGTCCGCGACAGGGGGGGGCGGGGAGCTGTTTTTT
TRBJ2-7	-	-	TRBV3-1/TRBV3-2	CASSHRTPSYEQYF	TGTGCCAGCAGCCACAGGACCCCCTCCTACGAGCAGTACTTC
TRBJ2-1	-	-	TRBV10-3	CATQGTFSSYNEQFF	TGTGCCACTCAGGGGACTTTCAGCTCCTACAATGAGCAGTTCTTC
TRBJ2-2	-	-	TRBV28	CASSLGPAATGELFF	TGTGCCAGCAGTTTGGGACCAGCGGCCACCGGGGAGCTGTTTTTT
TRBJ2-3	-	-	TRBV3-1/TRBV3-2	CASSPGSHTQYF	TGTGCCAGCAGCCCTGGGTCCCATACGCAGTATTTT
TRBJ1-3	-	-	TRBV30	CAWSGGTGNTIYF	TGTGCCTGGAGTGGGGGGACTGGAAACACCATATATTTT
TRBJ1-5	-	-	TRBV19	CASSTYRDSNQPQHF	TGTGCCAGTAGTACATACAGGGACTCGAATCAGCCCCAGCATTTT
TRBJ2-1	-	-	TRBV1	CTSSQSRTSGFYNEQFF	TGCACCAGCAGCCAATCCCGGACTAGCGGGTTCTACAATGAGCAGTTCTTC
TRBJ2-7	TRBD1	-	TRBV4-2	CASRPTGADEQYF	TGTGCCAGCAGGCCGACAGGGGCAGACGAGCAGTACTTC
TRBJ2-1	-	-	TRBV20-1	CSASANRGPYNEQFF	TGCAGTGCTAGTGCCAATAGAGGTCCCTACAATGAGCAGTTCTTC
TRBJ1-2	-	-	TRBV5-6	CASSLPGPSYGYTF	TGTGCCAGCAGCCTCCCCGGCCCAAGCTATGGCTACACCTTC
TRBJ2-1	TRBD2	-	TRBV3-1/TRBV3-2	CASSFGTSGRSEQFF	TGTGCCAGCAGCTTCGGGACTAGCGGGAGGAGTGAGCAGTTCTTC
TRBJ1-2	TRBD1	-	TRBV18	CASSLDRDGYTF	TGTGCCAGCTCACTGGACAGGGATGGCTACACCTTC
TRBJ2-1	TRBD2	once	TRBV5-1	CASSLEASGRRSEQFF	TGCGCCAGCAGCTTGGAGGCTAGCGGGAGACGCAGTGAGCAGTTCTTC
TRBJ1-5	-	-	TRBV19	CASSISRLTGQPQHF	TGTGCCAGTAGTATTTCGAGGCTGACGGGTCAGCCCCAGCATTTT
TRBJ1-5	-	-	TRBV3-1/TRBV3-2	CASSQDLGLQPQHF	TGTGCCAGCAGCCAAGATCTGGGACTCCAGCCCCAGCATTTT
TRBJ1-2	-	few	TRBV4-1	CASSQVPGRANYGYTF	TGCGCCAGCAGCCAAGTCCCTGGCAGGGCAAACTATGGCTACACCTTC
TRBJ2-3	-	-	TRBV28	CASSLLGDTQYF	TGTGCCAGCAGTTTATTGGGAGATACGCAGTATTTT
TRBJ1-1	-	-	TRBV4-1	CASSQRGDTEAFF	TGCGCCAGCAGCCAAAGGGGGGACACTGAAGCTTTCTTT
TRBJ2-1	TRBD2	once	TRBV10-3	CAISGSLLAGAAEQFF	TGTGCCATCAGTGGGTCCCTCCTAGCGGGAGCGGCTGAGCAGTTCTTC
TRBJ2-4	-	-	TRBV18	CASSPAARGEKNIQYF	TGTGCCAGCTCACCAGCAGCTCGAGGCGAAAAAAACATTCAGTACTTC
TRBJ2-7	-	-	TRBV7-9	CASSPLDEQYF	TGTGCCAGCAGCCCGCTCGACGAGCAGTACTTC
TRBJ1-1	-	few	TRBV27	CASSLIGGDTEAFF	TGTGCCAGCAGCCTTATTGGTGGTGACACTGAAGCTTTCTTT
TRBJ1-4	-	-	TRBV28	CASQRGMEKLFF	TGTGCCAGCCAGCGGGGGATGGAAAAACTGTTTTTT
TRBJ2-7	-	-	TRBV3-1/TRBV3-2	CASRPGTKQAFEQYF	TGTGCCAGCAGACCCGGGACGAAGCAAGCTTTCGAGCAGTACTTC
TRBJ2-7	-	-	TRBV5-1	CASASALSGEQYF	TGCGCCAGCGCCTCCGCCCTGTCGGGGGAGCAGTACTTC
TRBJ2-2	TRBD1	-	TRBV6-5	CASSQDRGDTGELFF	TGTGCCAGCAGTCAGGACAGGGGGGACACCGGGGAGCTGTTTTTT
TRBJ1-5	-	-	TRBV28	CASSSATGEDFQPQHF	TGTGCCAGCAGTTCAGCAACCGGAGAGGATTTTCAGCCCCAGCATTTT
TRBJ2-1	TRBD2	-	TRBV6-5	CASSWTSGTDEQFF	TGTGCCAGCAGTTGGACTAGCGGGACGGATGAGCAGTTCTTC